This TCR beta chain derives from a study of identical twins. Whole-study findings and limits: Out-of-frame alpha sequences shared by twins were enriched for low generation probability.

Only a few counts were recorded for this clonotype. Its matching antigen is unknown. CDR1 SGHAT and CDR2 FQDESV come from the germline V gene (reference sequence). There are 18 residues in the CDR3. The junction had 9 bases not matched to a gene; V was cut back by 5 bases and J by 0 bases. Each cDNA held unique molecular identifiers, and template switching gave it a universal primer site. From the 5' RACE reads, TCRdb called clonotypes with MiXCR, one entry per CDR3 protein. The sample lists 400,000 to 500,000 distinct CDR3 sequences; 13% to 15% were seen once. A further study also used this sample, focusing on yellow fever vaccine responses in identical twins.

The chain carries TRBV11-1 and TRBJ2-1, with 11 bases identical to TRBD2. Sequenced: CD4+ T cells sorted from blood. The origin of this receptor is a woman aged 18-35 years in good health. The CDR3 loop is CASSHPGTSGRSYNEQFF. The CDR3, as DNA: TGTGCCAGCAGCCACCCAGGGACTAGCGGACGCTCCTACAATGAGCAGTTCTTC. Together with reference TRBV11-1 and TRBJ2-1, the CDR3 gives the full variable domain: EAEVAQSPRYKITEKSQAVAFWCDPISGHATLYWYRQILGQGPELLVQFQDESVVDDSQLPKDRFSAERLKGVDSTLKIQPAELGDSAMYLCASSHPGTSGRSYNEQFFGPGTRLTVL.